The 13 T cell receptor beta chains listed next were all sequenced from one sample in a study of blood T cell repertoires in COVID-19. Clones were read by immunoSEQ multiplex PCR, and TCRdb kept only the in-frame ones, dropping some. The sample includes roughly 290,000 clones, around 90% of them seen just once. The sample comprised peripheral blood. The receptors shown here come from a woman aged 25 to 39 with COVID-19, enrolled during active disease.

This chain links TRBV9 with TRBJ2-1; perhaps TRBD1 as D (5 bases). V was clipped by 3 bases and J by 6 bases, with 10 bases between them. Germline V gene lookup returns CDR1 SGDLS and CDR2 YYNGEE. The CDR3 loop spans 13 amino acids. CDR3 amino acids: CASSGRVSNEQFF. CDR3 DNA: TGTGCCAGCAGCGGCAGGGTATCCAATGAGCAGTTCTTC.

The chain recombines TRBV30 with TRBJ2-5, with TRBD2 identical over 10 bases. This CDR3 is built from 14 residues. Germline V CDR1 and CDR2: GTSNPN, SVGIG (reference sequence). Trimming removed 5 bases from V and 3 bases from J; junction bases left unmatched: 6. The CDR3 here is CAWGGLAGEETQYF. DNA of the CDR3: TGTGCCTGGGGGGGGCTAGCGGGAGAAGAGACCCAGTACTTC.

This chain connects TRBV5-1 to TRBJ1-5, with 8 bases identical to TRBD1. CDR1 is SGHRS, CDR2 YFSETQ, per germline. This CDR3 is 17 amino acids long. V was pared by 6 bases and J by 0 bases, with 11 bases of the junction left unmatched. In DNA form, the CDR3 reads TGCGCCAGCAACGGGACAGGAAAAGAGTATAGCAATCAGCCCCAGCATTTT. Residues: CASNGTGKEYSNQPQHF.

The V gene is TRBV29-1, the J gene TRBJ2-1; 14 nucleotides line up with TRBD2. In germline, CDR1 is SQVTM, CDR2 ANQGSEA. The length of the CDR3 is 17 residues. With 7 bases clipped from V and 0 bases from J, the junction kept 8 bases outside the gene matches. CDR3 DNA sequence: TGCAGCGAGATAGGACTAGCGGGAGGCCCCTCCTACAATGAGCAGTTCTTC. Translating it yields CSEIGLAGGPSYNEQFF.

This clone has just one count. V gene TRBV6-2 or TRBV6-3 combines with J gene TRBJ2-5, with TRBD1 matching over 9 bases. V shed 2 bases, J shed 4 bases, and the junction held 8 bases outside the gene matches. Germline lookup yields CDR1 MNHEY and CDR2 SVGEGT. The CDR3 is made up of 16 amino acids. CDR3 bases: TGTGCCAGCAGTTACCCTACAGGGGGCCGGAGAGAGACCCAGTACTTC. Its protein is CASSYPTGGRRETQYF.

The chain recombines TRBV28 with TRBJ2-5, with 7 nucleotides matching TRBD2. This CDR3 region has 16 residues. With 5 bases clipped from V and 7 bases from J, the junction kept 16 bases outside the gene matches. Germline V gene data show CDR1 as MDHEN and CDR2 as SYDVKM. The chain's CDR3 is CASSQSAGTSWGTQYF. CDR3 in DNA: TGTGCCAGCAGTCAATCAGCGGGAACCTCCTGGGGGACCCAGTACTTC.

The chain combines TRBV6-5 with TRBJ2-7; TRBD1 matches at 11 bases. The germline V gene encodes CDR1 MNHEY and CDR2 SVGAGI. The CDR3 runs 15 residues. J gave up 5 bases and V 2 bases, and 5 bases lay outside the gene matches. CDR3 coding DNA: TGTGCCAGCAGTTACGGGGGACAGGGGGGTCACGAGCAGTACTTC. This gives the protein CASSYGGQGGHEQYF.

The rearrangement links TRBV6-7 to TRBJ2-4; 9 bases line up with TRBD2. TRBV6-7 is marked as an open reading frame, function uncertain. V dropped 2 bases and J dropped 1; count of bases not matched to a gene: 9. The CDR3 is 18 amino acids. CDR3 DNA: TGTGCCAGCAGTTACATGGCTATAGCGGGAGAGGCCAAAAACATTCAGTACTTC. Translated: CASSYMAIAGEAKNIQYF.

This chain uses TRBV3-1 (or the pseudogene TRBV3-2) with TRBJ2-1, with TRBD2 matching over 9 bases. This CDR3 region has 12 residues. Germline trimming cut 4 bases from V and 15 bases from J; bases unmatched to any gene: 7. The V gene's germline CDR1 is LGHDT and CDR2 YNNKEL (reference sequence). The CDR3 DNA follows: TGTGCCAGCAGCCCTTTAGCGGGAGATAGGTTCTTC. This translates into CASSPLAGDRFF.

V and J are TRBV30 and TRBJ1-1; 8 positions match TRBD1. The CDR3 extends over 14 amino acids. After removal of 4 bases from V and 2 bases from J, the junction contained 6 bases not matched to a gene. Germline V gives CDR1 GTSNPN, CDR2 SVGIG (reference sequence). The CDR3 sequence is CAWNTGGGNTEAFF. CDR3 coding DNA: TGTGCCTGGAATACAGGGGGGGGAAACACTGAAGCTTTCTTT.

The chain joins TRBV7-3 to TRBJ2-1; a weak D match, TRBD2 (5 bases). Germline loops: CDR1 SGHTA, CDR2 FQGTGA. The CDR3 is made up of 15 amino acids. V was shortened by 5 bases and J by 3 bases, with 14 bases between the two germline ends. In nucleotides, the CDR3 is TGTGCCAGCAGCCCCGGGGTTGCCCTCTACAATGAGCAGTTCTTC. Translated: CASSPGVALYNEQFF.

The CDR3, as DNA: TGTGCCACCAGGTCCGCGGGGGCTTCCTACAATGAGCAGTTCTTC. The encoded protein is CATRSAGASYNEQFF. The chain employs TRBV24-1 and TRBJ2-1, with D tentatively TRBD2 (7 bases). The CDR3 has 15 residues. Germline-derived CDR1 and CDR2 are KGHDR and SFDVKD. The V and J ends lost 7 bases and 1 base respectively, with 13 bases between them.

This chain uses TRBV6-2 or TRBV6-3 with TRBJ2-7, with TRBD2 identical over 11 bases. V trimming: 0 bases; J trimming: 2 bases; junction bases outside the gene matches: 3. Germline CDR1 reads MNHEY; CDR2 reads SVGEGT. The CDR3 is 16 residues long. The CDR3 sequence is CASSYSKLAGAYEQYF. The CDR3, as DNA: TGTGCCAGCAGTTACTCGAAACTAGCGGGAGCCTACGAGCAGTACTTC.